This TCR beta chain came from a study of esophageal squamous cell carcinoma tumors (dated by TCRdb to about 2021). For the study in its entirety: Immuno relation high and low groups were defined by principal component analysis with K-means clustering applied to immunohistochemical T-cell and checkpoint marker values. TCR sequencing was performed on approximately 10 patients, consisting of five randomly selected high immuno relation cases and five background-matched low immuno relation cases. The study aimed to assess TCR repertoire diversity and shared TCR repertoires of T cells within the tumor environment of esophageal squamous cell carcinoma. Across the approximately 10 cases, 1.5 million to 2 million TCRalpha and some 1.2 million TCRbeta total reads were obtained, of which roughly 32,000 and 35,000 were unique. In Japan, approximately 53 patients with esophageal squamous cell carcinoma who were treated surgically made up the wider cohort, which included 21 high and about 32 low immuno relation cases.

There are 12 amino acids in the CDR3, from cysteine to phenylalanine inclusive. The CDR3 DNA has 36 bases and is translated from base 1. The V and J ends are trimmed by 5 bases and 6 bases, leaving 10 bases between them. CDR1 and CDR2 are drawn from the germline V gene: SQVTM, ANQGSEA. The investigation overall reported the following: Around 29 TRAV|TRAJ and over 20 TRBV|TRBJ combinations appeared shared among high immuno relation cases, including TRAV13-1|TRAJ22 and TRBV7-9|TRBJ2-7. Given the large variation in the TCRalphabeta repertoire, shared V|J recombination candidates may have been selected by chance. The high immuno relation group had higher significant repertoire counts, although the two groups did not differ in total TCR repertoire counts. In about 30% of the 10 cases, a single TCRalpha VJ recombination dominated, and TCRalpha diversity seemed to be reduced. Because TCRalpha and TCRbeta chains were sequenced separately, chain pairing and the antigens recognized remained unknown. Only a few cases were included in the TCR repertoire analysis, and no investigation at the CDR3 clonotype level was performed.

This clonotype is termed large (0.1 to 1%). Its binding antigen is unknown. No qualities accompany the bases; no much larger clone lies one base away. Enrollment excluded patients who had received neoadjuvant chemotherapy or who had no clinical information. All of the TCR-sequenced cases shown were male, and each had a subtotal esophagectomy with 2- or 3-field lymphadenectomy. RNA was isolated from bulk tumor tissue sections using a Qiagen AllPrep kit, and no T-cell sorting was performed. Small sections of surgically resected tumor tissue were stored in RNAlater reagent at -80°C until RNA extraction. The library was prepared using 5' RACE. The PCR step used KAPA HiFi along with constant-region primers for TCRalpha or TCRbeta and a P20EA primer, and a nested second PCR with CA2 or CB2 followed. TCR genes were amplified by unbiased adaptor ligation RT-PCR, with reverse transcription by Superscript III and a polyT18-containing BSL-18E primer. After second-strand synthesis and blunting, the P10EA/P20EA adaptor was ligated to the cDNA 5' end, followed by NotI digestion. The first and second PCRs ran around 20 cycles of 98°C for 20 s, 65°C for 30 s and 72°C for 1 min. Amplicons were indexed with the Nextera XT Index kit v2 Set A, pooled equimolarly and quantified on a Qubit 2.0 Fluorometer. Sequencing was carried out on the Illumina MiSeq platform with 2x300 bp paired-end reads. On the study's bioinformatics: V and J genes were assigned to reads on the basis of highest identity to IMGT reference sequences using Repertoire Genesis software ver.1.0. The CDR3 region was defined as running from Cys104 to Phe118 plus Gly119 and was then translated, while a unique sequence read was defined by a distinct combination of V, J and CDR3 amino acids. Shared V|J combinations were selected when significance was reached in both a Fisher's exact test in edgeR and a Mann Whitney U test. After singletons were removed and 500 repertoire combinations were bootstrapped, the repertoire dissimilarity index was calculated with the R rdi package. TCRdb reprocessing: public reads trimmed at Q25 with fastp, clones called with MiXCR, in-frame beta chains kept. Every CDR3 protein is listed once, alongside the most common genes and DNA of its rows. The V and J calls and clone size come from TCRdb's table, not from the authors' own analysis. This sample has over a thousand distinct CDR3 sequences in its table, and approximately 12% of those were observed once. The ten largest clonotypes hold roughly a sixth of the sample.

The rearrangement joined TRBV29-1 to TRBJ2-2, with a weak D call of TRBD2 (5 bases match). This TCR was recovered from a man aged 50 or older with esophageal squamous cell carcinoma. The material sequenced was tumor tissue. The DNA sequence is as follows: TGCAGCGTTCTCCGAGGGTCCGGGGAGCTGTTTTTT. Its protein product is CSVLRGSGELFF.